This T cell receptor (beta chain) originates from a study of T cell responses to AZD1222 COVID-19 vaccine. This CDR3 has 17 amino acids. Germline V gene sequence: CDR1 SEHNR, CDR2 FQNEAQ (reference sequence). V dropped 1 base and J dropped 2; count of bases not matched to a gene: 8. As for this clone: Its antigen is unknown.

Generated by immunoSEQ multiplex PCR, the TCRdb table keeps only in-frame clones and is missing some. Among 120,000 or so clones listed, roughly 91% were seen once. Study-wide findings and caveats: Nearly half of the spike-specific TCRs reportedly recognize variant regions that carry no mutations. Spike-wide coverage was observed for vaccine-associated CD4 TCRs, with dominant responses at 160-218 and 743-854.

The chain couples TRBV7-9 to TRBJ2-3, with 8 bases lining up with TRBD1. The input for sequencing was peripheral blood, taken on day 0 of MenACWY control vaccination. The receptor comes from an adult in good health. The CDR3 DNA is TGTGCCAGCAGCTTAGTTCAGGGGGCCTACTACACAGATACGCAGTATTTT. Translating gives CASSLVQGAYYTDTQYF.